Below are 6 T cell receptor beta chains sequenced from a single sample in a study of blood T cell repertoires in COVID-19. The repertoire was sequenced with immunoSEQ multiplex PCR; TCRdb's copy has only in-frame clones and lacks some. The data show over 250,000 clones, with 88% seen just once and around 3% held by the top ten. Material for sequencing was PBMCs or T cells enriched from blood (not recorded which). These receptors were obtained from a woman aged 45-60 years who had recovered from COVID-19.

The chain carries TRBV7-2 and TRBJ2-7; D might be TRBD1 (6 bases). CDR3 length: 13 amino acids. V was trimmed by 7 bases and J by 3 bases, leaving 13 bases between them. Per germline, CDR1 SGHTA and CDR2 FQGNSA. CDR3 sequence reads: CASTHDRNYEQYF. The CDR3 DNA is TGTGCCAGCACCCACGACAGGAACTACGAGCAGTACTTC. The full variable domain, in which reference TRBV7-2 and TRBJ2-7 provide the parts outside the CDR3, is GAGVSQSPSNKVTEKGKDVELRCDPISGHTALYWYRQSLGQGLEFLIYFQGNSAPDKSGLPSDRFSAERTGGSVSTLTIQRTQQEDSAVYLCASTHDRNYEQYFGPGTRLTVT.

V usage is TRBV30 and J usage is TRBJ2-7; TRBD2 matches at 7 bases. CDR1 GTSNPN and CDR2 SVGIG come from the germline V gene (reference sequence). With 2 bases clipped from V and 6 bases from J, the junction kept 10 bases outside the gene matches. The CDR3 spans 14 residues. CDR3 in DNA: TGTGCCTGGAGTTGGGGCGGGAGCGTGGGCGAGCAGTACTTC. Amino acids: CAWSWGGSVGEQYF. Drawing the rest from reference TRBV30 and TRBJ2-7, the complete variable domain is SQTIHQWPATLVQPVGSPLSLECTVEGTSNPNLYWYRQAAGRGLQLLFYSVGIGQISSEVPQNLSASRPQDRQFILSSKKLLLSDSGFYLCAWSWGGSVGEQYFGPGTRLTVT.

As DNA, the CDR3 is TGTGCCAGCAGCGCCGGGACAGGGGGACGCGAGCAGTACTTC. Translation gives CASSAGTGGREQYF. This rearrangement joins TRBV3-1 (or the pseudogene TRBV3-2) to TRBJ2-7; 11 positions agree with TRBD1. Germline loops: CDR1 LGHDT, CDR2 YNNKEL (reference sequence). V trimming: 5 bases; J trimming: 6 bases; junction bases outside the gene matches: 6. The length of the CDR3 is 14 residues.

The V call is TRBV5-1, the J call TRBJ1-2, with TRBD1 identical over 9 bases. The CDR3 runs 16 residues. Looked up from germline, CDR1 is SGHRS and CDR2 is YFSETQ. J was trimmed by 7 bases and V by 3 bases; bases with no gene match: 13. The CDR3 reads CASSSSGTGYVGGYTF. CDR3 DNA: TGCGCCAGCAGCTCATCCGGGACAGGGTACGTCGGTGGCTACACCTTC.

This chain joins TRBV14 and TRBJ1-1; D perhaps matches TRBD1 (6 bases). The V and J ends lost 4 bases and 0 bases respectively, with 12 bases between them. There are 15 residues in the CDR3. CDR1 SGHDN and CDR2 FVKESK come from the germline V gene. This CDR3 is CASSLPGGLNTEAFF. The CDR3, as DNA: TGTGCCAGCAGCCTCCCTGGGGGCTTGAACACTGAAGCTTTCTTT.

V and J are TRBV27 and TRBJ2-3; D possibly corresponds to TRBD2 (5 bases). The germline V gene has CDR1 MNHEY and CDR2 SMNVEV (reference sequence). The CDR3 is made up of 15 amino acids. V was cut by 6 bases and J by 2 bases, with 15 bases left in between. This CDR3 reads CASRPEGEYTDTQYF. CDR3 coding DNA: TGTGCCAGCAGGCCCGAGGGCGAGTACACAGATACGCAGTATTTT.